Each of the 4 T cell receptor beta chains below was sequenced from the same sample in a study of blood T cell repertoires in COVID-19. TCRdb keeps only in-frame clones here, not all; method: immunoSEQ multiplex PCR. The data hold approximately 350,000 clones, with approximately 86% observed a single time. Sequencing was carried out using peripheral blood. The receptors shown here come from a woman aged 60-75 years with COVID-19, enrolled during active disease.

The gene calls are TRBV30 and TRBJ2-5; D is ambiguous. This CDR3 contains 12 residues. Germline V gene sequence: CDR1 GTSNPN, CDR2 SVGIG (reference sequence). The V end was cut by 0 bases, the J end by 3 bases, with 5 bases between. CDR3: CAWSVLEETQYF. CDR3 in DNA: TGTGCCTGGAGTGTACTGGAAGAGACCCAGTACTTC.

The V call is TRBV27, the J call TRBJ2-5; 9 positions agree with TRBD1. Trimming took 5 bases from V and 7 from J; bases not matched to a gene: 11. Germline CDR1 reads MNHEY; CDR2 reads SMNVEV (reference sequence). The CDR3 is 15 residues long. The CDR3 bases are TGTGCCAGCAGTCCAATCCGGACAGGGGAGGGGACCCAGTACTTC. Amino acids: CASSPIRTGEGTQYF.

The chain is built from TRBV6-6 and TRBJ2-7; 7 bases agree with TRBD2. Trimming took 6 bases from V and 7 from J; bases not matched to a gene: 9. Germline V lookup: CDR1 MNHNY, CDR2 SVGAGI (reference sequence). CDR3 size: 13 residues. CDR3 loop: CASSPWGGREQYF. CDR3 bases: TGTGCCAGCAGCCCCTGGGGGGGTCGAGAGCAGTACTTC.

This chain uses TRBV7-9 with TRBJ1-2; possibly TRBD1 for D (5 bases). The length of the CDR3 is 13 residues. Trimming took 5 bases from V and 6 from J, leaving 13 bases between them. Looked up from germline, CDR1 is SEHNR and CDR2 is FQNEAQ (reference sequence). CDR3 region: CASSLWGDDGYTF. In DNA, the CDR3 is TGTGCCAGCAGCCTCTGGGGGGATGATGGCTACACCTTC.